This T cell receptor (beta chain) was obtained from a study of beta chain features in type 1 diabetes. Points from the study as a whole: Patients with type 1 diabetes showed fewer VDJ junction insertions and more deletions. The naive, central memory and Treg TCRB repertoires of patients appeared to be more similar to one another than those of healthy donors.

What was sequenced were expressed TCRB transcripts, since all of the isolated RNA had been reverse transcribed. Sequencing was performed with immunoSEQ multiplex PCR; in TCRdb, only in-frame clones are kept and a portion is missing. The table includes roughly 300,000 clones, around 13% detected once. Concerning this clone itself: As yet, its antigen is unknown.

Source material: central memory CD4+ T cells from blood. This clonotype was obtained from a man in his thirties or forties in good health.

The CDR3 DNA sequence: TGCGCCAGCAGCCGGTCGGCATCCACAGATACGCAGTATTTT. This encodes CASSRSASTDTQYF. The chain is built from TRBV10-2 and TRBJ2-3; no reliable D call. The CDR3 extends over 14 amino acids. The V end lost 6 bases, the J end lost 2 bases, and 12 bases lay between the germline ends. Germline values: CDR1 WSHSY, CDR2 SAAADI.